Listed here are 25 T cell receptor beta chains from one sample, sequenced in a study of T-cell reconstitution after alpha-beta-depleted transplantation in children. Using unique molecular identifiers, the investigators prepared the TCRbeta library. One entry per CDR3 protein, called by TCRdb with MiXCR from the PCR reads. The sample lists a few hundred thousand distinct CDR3 sequences; over 25% were seen once. This sample comprised PBMCs, obtained before TCRalphabeta/CD19-depleted stem cell transplant. The receptors were gathered from a boy under two years old with Wiskott-Aldrich syndrome, due to receive a stem cell transplant.

The V call is TRBV20-1, the J call TRBJ1-3; 8 nucleotides line up with TRBD1. The ends lost 0 bases at V and 7 bases at J; junction bases unmatched: 14. The CDR3 spans 17 residues. CDR1 and CDR2 from the germline V gene are DFQATT and SNEGSKA (reference sequence). CDR3 DNA: TGCAGTGCTAGAGATCGGATGGACAGGGTGGTGTCGAACACCATATATTTT. Protein sequence: CSARDRMDRVVSNTIYF.

This clonotype was detected a few times. The rearrangement uses TRBV12-3 or TRBV12-4 and TRBJ2-2; D is unresolved. The CDR3 runs to 14 residues. With 3 bases removed from V and 0 bases from J, the gap between germline ends came to 5 bases. Here the CDR3 DNA reads TGTGCCAGCAGTTTCAAATCGAACACCGGGGAGCTGTTTTTT. The encoded protein is CASSFKSNTGELFF.

This sequence joins TRBV10-2 and TRBJ1-5, with a possible D match to TRBD1 (6 bases). CDR1 and CDR2 from the germline V gene are WSHSY and SAAADI. The germline V and J ends were trimmed by 4 bases and 3 bases, with 16 bases remaining between them. The CDR3 sequence is 16 residues long. The CDR3 DNA follows: TGCGCCAGCAGTGGGGCTGGGGGGGCCAACAATCAGCCCCAGCATTTT. Its translation: CASSGAGGANNQPQHF.

In its sample, this clonotype was seen a few times. The rearrangement uses TRBV18 and TRBJ2-3; 10 positions agree with TRBD2. CDR1 KGHSH and CDR2 LQKENI come from the germline V gene. With V trimmed by 3 bases and J by 0 bases, 6 bases remained unmatched. The CDR3 loop spans 17 amino acids. The CDR3, as DNA: TGTGCCAGCTCACCGGTAGTACTAGCGGGGAGCACAGATACGCAGTATTTT. Protein product: CASSPVVLAGSTDTQYF.

The chain joins TRBV21-1 to TRBJ1-5; TRBD1 is the table's D call, not checked against the DNA. TRBV21-1 is described as a pseudogene. The CDR3 has 19 amino acids. CDR3 nucleotide sequence: TGTGCCAGCAGCAACCTATATCAGGGGCTCCTGAAAAGCAATCAGCCCCAGCATTTT. Its protein product is CASSNLYQGLLKSNQPQHF.

The chain joins TRBV5-1 to TRBJ2-1; 13 nucleotides match TRBD2. CDR3 length equals 15 residues. Trimming at V came to 5 bases and at J to 6 bases, leaving 5 bases not matched to a gene. Germline CDR1 SGHRS, CDR2 YFSETQ. The DNA for the CDR3 is TGCGCCAGCAGTAAGACTAGCGGGAGGTTCAATGAGCAGTTCTTC. Its protein product is CASSKTSGRFNEQFF.

A few counts support this clonotype. The gene calls are TRBV6-1 and TRBJ1-1, with TRBD1 as a possible D gene (5 bases). The CDR3 has 13 amino acids. The germline V gene encodes CDR1 MNHNS and CDR2 SASEGT. Trimming cost V 6 bases and J 5 bases, with 13 bases left between them. CDR3 sequence reads: CASSPYPGTEAFF. The CDR3 nucleotides are TGTGCCAGCAGCCCCTATCCAGGGACTGAAGCTTTCTTT.

This chain uses TRBV6-2 or TRBV6-3 with TRBJ2-3; the match to TRBD2 covers 10 bases. The junction had 11 bases not matched to a gene; V was cut back by 6 bases and J by 5 bases. CDR1 MNHEY and CDR2 SVGEGT come from the germline V gene. CDR3 length: 16 amino acids. CDR3 bases: TGTGCCAGCAGCCCACTTATAGCGGGAGGTGGAGATACGCAGTATTTT. Translation: CASSPLIAGGGDTQYF.

This clonotype was found a few times. V usage is TRBV4-1 and J usage is TRBJ2-3; D ambiguous. The germline V and J ends were trimmed by 4 bases and 2 bases, with 10 bases remaining between them. There are 14 residues in the CDR3. CDR1 is MGHRA and CDR2 is YSYEKL in the germline V gene. CDR3 protein: CASSLVVVTDTQYF. In DNA form, the CDR3 reads TGCGCCAGCAGCCTAGTGGTCGTCACAGATACGCAGTATTTT.

The CDR3 nucleotides are TGTGCCAGCAGCTTAGGAAGACAGGGAAGAAACAATGAGCAGTTCTTC. Encoded protein: CASSLGRQGRNNEQFF. The rearrangement links TRBV7-9 to TRBJ2-1; TRBD1 aligns across 7 bases. Germline V gene data show CDR1 as SEHNR and CDR2 as FQNEAQ (reference sequence). Trimming cost V 1 base and J 5 bases; bases outside gene matches: 8. This CDR3 has 16 residues.

V is TRBV11-1 and J is TRBJ2-4; a possible D gene is TRBD1 (6 bases). The CDR3 contains 18 residues. V lost 4 bases to trimming and J lost 0 bases, with 19 bases between them. Germline CDR1 SGHAT, CDR2 FQDESV (reference sequence). The CDR3 sequence is CASSSPLGPGAAKNIQYF. CDR3 nucleotide sequence: TGTGCCAGCAGCTCCCCCCTTGGGCCAGGGGCAGCCAAAAACATTCAGTACTTC.

The J gene is TRBJ2-7, the V gene TRBV7-2; tentatively, D is TRBD1 (6 bases). This CDR3 region has 14 residues. V was shortened by 5 bases and J by 4 bases, with 15 bases between the two germline ends. CDR1 is SGHTA and CDR2 is FQGNSA in the germline V gene. The CDR3 protein is CASSPNRAGYEQYF. The DNA of the CDR3 is TGTGCCAGCAGCCCGAACAGGGCCGGATACGAGCAGTACTTC.

This clonotype was seen a few times. The rearrangement links TRBV29-1 to TRBJ2-5, with TRBD1 matching over 8 bases. V lost 4 bases, J lost 1 base, and 2 bases stayed unmatched. The length of the CDR3 is 13 residues. CDR1 SQVTM and CDR2 ANQGSEA come from the germline V gene. CDR3 DNA sequence: TGCAGCGTTGTAGGACAGGGCCAAGAGACCCAGTACTTC. Translated, it gives CSVVGQGQETQYF.

Comment on this clonotype: At one boundary the junction diverges from the germline segment, which might be a read error. The CDR3 nucleotides read TGTGCCAGCAGTTTCCTCACCAACAGTGAAGCTTTCTTT. This sequence encodes CASSFLTNSEAFF. The chain links TRBV28 to TRBJ1-1, with D uncertain. Germline V lookup: CDR1 MDHEN, CDR2 SYDVKM. The CDR3 is 13 residues long.

V gene TRBV29-1 combines with J gene TRBJ2-1; the match to TRBD1 covers 8 bases. J was trimmed by 7 bases and V by 6 bases; bases with no gene match: 5. The CDR3 loop spans 12 amino acids. Germline V lookup: CDR1 SQVTM, CDR2 ANQGSEA. In DNA, the CDR3 is TGCAGCGTCGACACAGGGGGGAATGAGCAGTTCTTC. It encodes CSVDTGGNEQFF.

The V call is TRBV9, the J call TRBJ2-7; D may be TRBD1 or TRBD2 (5 bases each). This CDR3 is built from 15 residues. The ends were cut back, 3 bases at V and 2 bases at J, with 15 bases in the middle. Germline CDR1 reads SGDLS; CDR2 reads YYNGEE. CDR3 sequence reads: CASSGGEVPTYEQYF. CDR3 nucleotide sequence: TGTGCCAGCAGCGGAGGGGAAGTTCCTACCTACGAGCAGTACTTC.

The rearrangement links TRBV19 to TRBJ2-7; D ambiguous. The germline gives CDR1 LNHDA, CDR2 SQIVND (reference sequence). This CDR3 contains 13 residues. Trimming shortened V by 5 bases and J by 4 bases, and 12 bases separated the two germline ends. CDR3 sequence (DNA): TGTGCCAGTAGTGTGGCTACATCTTACGAGCAGTACTTC. Residues: CASSVATSYEQYF.

This clonotype was picked up a small number of times. The CDR3 DNA reads as TGCAGTGCCAGACAGGGGATAATCAAAGAGACCCAGTACTTC. Translation gives CSARQGIIKETQYF. The chain employs TRBV20-1 and TRBJ2-5; 8 positions match TRBD1. This CDR3 spans 14 amino acids. V lost 6 bases to trimming and J lost 3 bases; unmatched junction nucleotides: 9. CDR1 is DFQATT, CDR2 SNEGSKA, per germline (reference sequence).

The chain links TRBV5-1 to TRBJ1-1, with D perhaps TRBD1 (5 bases). The germline V gene has CDR1 SGHRS and CDR2 YFSETQ. The CDR3 covers 16 residues. The V end was cut by 4 bases, the J end by 3 bases, with 19 bases between. CDR3 sequence reads: CASSGTSSGTDTEAFF. The CDR3 DNA reads TGCGCCAGCAGCGGGACCTCCTCGGGGACGGACACTGAAGCTTTCTTT.

This clonotype was detected once. This chain links TRBV20-1 with TRBJ2-1; 9 positions match TRBD2. Germline assignment: CDR1 DFQATT and CDR2 SNEGSKA (reference sequence). With 0 bases clipped from V and 8 bases from J, the junction kept 8 bases outside the gene matches. CDR3 size: 15 residues. The CDR3 sequence: CSAREGLAVFHEQFF. The CDR3 DNA reads TGCAGTGCTAGAGAGGGACTAGCTGTTTTCCATGAGCAGTTCTTC.

The rearrangement links TRBV27 to TRBJ2-2, with TRBD1 matching 8 bases. The germline gives CDR1 MNHEY, CDR2 SMNVEV (reference sequence). The CDR3 totals 17 residues. V shed 2 bases and J 7 bases; nucleotides not matched to a gene: 12. CDR3: CASSLIAGGGLGGELFF. As DNA, the CDR3 is TGTGCCAGCAGTTTAATTGCAGGGGGCGGTCTAGGCGGGGAGCTGTTTTTT.

V and J are TRBV7-3 and TRBJ1-2, with D unclear. In germline, CDR1 is SGHTA, CDR2 FQGTGA. The CDR3 consists of 13 residues. Trimming pared 0 bases from V and 8 bases from J, leaving 10 bases between. The CDR3 DNA sequence: TGTGCCAGCAGCTTAACTGGGGTGGGAGGCTACACCTTC. Its protein is CASSLTGVGGYTF.

In its sample, this clonotype was seen a few times. The chain couples TRBV20-1 to TRBJ1-1; 8 bases are a match to TRBD1. V was pared by 6 bases and J by 8 bases, with 2 bases of the junction left unmatched. Germline V gene sequence: CDR1 DFQATT, CDR2 SNEGSKA (reference sequence). CDR3 length equals 10 residues. The CDR3 region is CSAGDREAFF. In nucleotides, the CDR3 is TGCAGTGCAGGGGACAGGGAAGCTTTCTTT.

This clonotype was found a few times. V is TRBV28 and J is TRBJ2-7, with D maybe TRBD1 (7 bases). CDR1 MDHEN and CDR2 SYDVKM come from the germline V gene. CDR3 length equals 15 residues. V lost 6 bases to trimming and J lost 3 bases, with 18 bases between them. CDR3 sequence: CASSPRSGGIYEQYF. The CDR3 region has the DNA TGTGCCAGCAGCCCCAGGTCAGGGGGGATCTACGAGCAGTACTTC.

The chain combines TRBV27 with TRBJ2-5; the match to TRBD1 covers 7 bases. Germline CDR1 and CDR2: MNHEY and SMNVEV (reference sequence). V was pared by 3 bases and J by 1 base, with 5 bases of the junction left unmatched. CDR3 size: 15 residues. The CDR3, as DNA: TGTGCCAGCAGTTTGACAGGGCGTTCCCAAGAGACCCAGTACTTC. It yields the protein CASSLTGRSQETQYF.